This TCR beta chain was retrieved from a study of T cell changes during pregnancy in multiple sclerosis. This clone was recorded once. Sequencing used immunoSEQ multiplex PCR; TCRdb keeps in-frame clones, though not all of them. Of about 69,000 clones listed, roughly 90% were seen once; the top ten hold under 0.3%. V lost 2 bases, J lost 5 bases, and 6 bases stayed unmatched. The CDR3 runs to 14 residues. CDR1 and CDR2 (germline): SGHNT, YYREEE (reference sequence). This chain links TRBV5-4 with TRBJ1-1; 7 bases map to TRBD1. The sequenced sample was CD4+ T cells from peripheral blood mononuclear cells, obtained in the third trimester of pregnancy. This TCR was recovered from a female donor in good health, enrolled as a control in a pregnancy study. CDR3 region: CASSFDREGTEAFF. The CDR3 DNA reads TGTGCCAGCAGCTTCGACAGGGAAGGGACTGAAGCTTTCTTT.